This TCR beta chain is drawn from a study of STAT5B mutations in CD4+ large granular lymphocyte leukemia. Study summary: Among healthy controls, a particular HLA allele went with more CDR3 'QG' motifs. Findings of the study overall: Compared with healthy controls (2/35), patient top clones favored TRBV06 (8/27). No patients shared main leukemic clonotypes, though around 25% appeared at low frequency elsewhere. Without putative leukemic clones, patient CD4-sorted repertoires remained more clonal than healthy CD4+ repertoires.

Turning to this clone: Its cognate antigen is unknown.

Only in-frame clones appear in the TCRdb table, and some are missing; sequencing was by immunoSEQ multiplex PCR. This sample yields some 21,000 clones, of which roughly three quarters are seen a single time; over 25% belongs to the top ten. The germline CDR1 and CDR2 sequences are LNHDA and SQIVND (reference sequence). V lost 3 bases and J lost 5; bases outside the gene matches: 6. The CDR3 is 15 residues long. Specimen: CD4+ T cells from blood buffy coats. V gene TRBV19 combines with J gene TRBJ2-5, with 10 positions matching TRBD1. The TCR was taken from a human donor in good health. The CDR3 reads CASSIRGTGVETQYF. The DNA for the CDR3 is TGTGCCAGTAGTATTCGGGGGACAGGGGTCGAGACCCAGTACTTC.